This paragraph reports one TCR beta chain. Antigen: not known. This record comes from a study of human T cells and chemical hapten exposure. Study conclusions and caveats: Expanded TCR counts at PT1 were positively correlated with the patch test score. Compared to controls, expanded TCRs made significantly more large clusters of similar CDR3s.

Time point meaning: patch test 1, 2 weeks after DPC sensitization. Treatment meaning: therapeutic diphenylcyclopropenone sensitization with weekly scalp DPC. In every case, blood was obtained before the patch test was applied. In the study's own analysis: Samples contained a median of about 100,000 TCRs, with a range of about 20,000 to 750,000. TCRdb redid the calling of the RACE reads with MiXCR, one entry per CDR3 protein. The V and J calls, along with clone size, are taken from TCRdb and not from the paper's own processing. The sample includes fewer than 400,000 distinct CDR3 sequences, around 6.9% of them seen just once. Germline V CDR1 and CDR2: SNHLY, FYNNEI. V gave up 7 bases and J gave up 0 bases, with 7 bases separating them. This CDR3 is built from 13 residues.

The receptor was isolated from a woman between 18 and 30 years old with alopecia areata. Some clones in this sample may be carry-over from other donors' samples. Here the sequenced sample was whole blood, taken in connection with sensitization to the hapten diphenylcyclopropenone (DPC). The rearrangement joins TRBV2 to TRBJ1-5; D not resolved. As DNA, the CDR3 is TGTGCCAGCAAAGAGTATAGCAATCAGCCCCAGCATTTT. Translated: CASKEYSNQPQHF.